The 26 T cell receptor beta chains below all came from one sample that was sequenced in a study of cytomegalovirus exposure and HLA in healthy donors. The repertoire was sequenced with immunoSEQ multiplex PCR; TCRdb's copy has only in-frame clones and lacks some. Of approximately 120,000 clones listed, roughly nine tenths are singletons. Sequences were obtained from PBMCs. The receptors come from a woman younger than 35 in good health and CMV-seronegative.

This chain connects TRBV30 to TRBJ1-5; no definite D call. Deletions cut 4 bases from V and 5 bases from J, with 21 bases between. Germline CDR1 GTSNPN, CDR2 SVGIG (reference sequence). The length of the CDR3 is 16 residues. CDR3 DNA sequence: TGTGCCTGGACCCTACTGGAGGGATTTCGGCATCAGCCCCAGCATTTT. Its translation: CAWTLLEGFRHQPQHF.

The V gene is TRBV4-1, the J gene TRBJ1-2; possibly TRBD1 for D (5 bases). The V end was cut by 0 bases, the J end by 3 bases, with 14 bases between. The CDR3 consists of 16 residues. Germline V gene sequence: CDR1 MGHRA, CDR2 YSYEKL. The chain's CDR3 is CASSQEWQGWDYGYTF. CDR3 DNA: TGCGCCAGCAGCCAAGAGTGGCAGGGATGGGACTATGGCTACACCTTC.

The rearrangement links TRBV13 to TRBJ2-3, with unresolved D. Per germline, CDR1 PRHDT and CDR2 FYEKMQ (reference sequence). This CDR3 has 13 amino acids. Trimming stripped 0 bases from V and 3 bases from J, with 4 bases between. CDR3: CASSLGTTDTQYF. The CDR3 DNA reads TGTGCCAGCAGCTTAGGGACAACAGATACGCAGTATTTT. Supplemented by reference TRBV13 and TRBJ2-3, the full variable domain reads AAGVIQSPRHLIKEKRETATLKCYPIPRHDTVYWYQQGPGQDPQFLISFYEKMQSDKGSIPDRFSAQQFSDYHSELNMSSLELGDSALYFCASSLGTTDTQYFGPGTRLTVL.

The rearrangement joins TRBV11-2 to TRBJ2-1, with D possibly matching TRBD1 (5 bases). The CDR3 has 16 amino acids. The germline V gene encodes CDR1 SGHAT and CDR2 FQNNGV. V lost 2 bases to trimming and J lost 0 bases, with 11 bases between them. The CDR3 sequence is CASSLRVRVSYNEQFF. The DNA of the CDR3 is TGTGCCAGCAGCTTAAGAGTCAGGGTCTCCTACAATGAGCAGTTCTTC.

This chain joins TRBV13 and TRBJ2-2; 8 nucleotides match TRBD2. V was clipped by 7 bases and J by 2 bases; unmatched bases: 12. This CDR3 has 17 residues. CDR1 and CDR2 from the germline V gene are PRHDT and FYEKMQ (reference sequence). CDR3 residues: CASTLETSGPNTGELFF. Written as DNA, the CDR3 is TGTGCCAGCACCCTTGAAACTAGCGGACCTAACACCGGGGAGCTGTTTTTT.

The rearrangement links TRBV4-1 to TRBJ1-2; tentatively, D is TRBD1 (5 bases). Germline V gene data show CDR1 as MGHRA and CDR2 as YSYEKL. The CDR3 is made up of 15 amino acids. Trimming shortened V by 2 bases and J by 7 bases, and 17 bases separated the two germline ends. The CDR3 DNA sequence: TGCGCCAGCAGCCAACCGCCAGGGCGAGTTCGTGGCTACACCTTC. This codes for CASSQPPGRVRGYTF.

This clone was seen a single time. The chain is built from TRBV11-2 and TRBJ2-7; a weak D match, TRBD1 (5 bases). Between the trimmed V and J ends, which lost 0 bases and 5 bases, there was a span of 11 bases. The germline CDR1 and CDR2 sequences are SGHAT and FQNNGV. CDR3 length: 14 amino acids. The CDR3 sequence is CASSLDRVAHEQYF. The CDR3 region has the DNA TGTGCCAGCAGCTTAGACAGGGTGGCCCACGAGCAGTACTTC.

The rearrangement uses TRBV4-2 and TRBJ1-1; the D is unclear. The CDR3 has 15 residues. Germline CDR1 and CDR2: LGHNA and YNFKEQ. Trimming left V 1 base short and J 3 bases short, with 12 bases between. CDR3 sequence (DNA): TGTGCCAGCAGCCAAGGGGCGGGTTTCGACACTGAAGCTTTCTTT. Amino acids: CASSQGAGFDTEAFF.

As DNA, the CDR3 is TGTGCCAGCAGCCCCGCTAGCGGGACGGTTTACGAGCAGTACTTC. Translating it yields CASSPASGTVYEQYF. The gene calls are TRBV7-2 and TRBJ2-7; 9 bases fit TRBD2. In germline, CDR1 is SGHTA, CDR2 FQGNSA. CDR3 length equals 15 residues. Losses at the gene ends were 5 bases for V and 4 bases for J; bases not matched to a gene: 9.

This chain links TRBV7-6 with TRBJ2-1, with 11 positions matching TRBD2. The germline V gene encodes CDR1 SGHVS and CDR2 FNYEAQ. Trimming took 2 bases from V and 0 from J; bases not matched to a gene: 6. There are 18 residues in the CDR3. CDR3 sequence (DNA): TGTGCCAGCAGCTTAAGACTAGCGGGACCTATCTCCTACAATGAGCAGTTCTTC. This translates into CASSLRLAGPISYNEQFF.

This clone is a singleton in its sample. The genes are TRBV21-1 and TRBJ2-7; TRBD2, the D gene given by the table, was not confirmed from the DNA. TRBV21-1 is a pseudogene segment. The CDR3 runs 15 residues. CDR3 DNA: TGTGCCAGCAGCCCACGGGTCCCCGGGGGAAACGAGCAGTACTTC. The encoded protein is CASSPRVPGGNEQYF.

The chain combines TRBV7-8 with TRBJ2-3; 12 nucleotides line up with TRBD2. This CDR3 contains 16 residues. The V gene's germline CDR1 is SGHVS and CDR2 FQNEAQ. V trimming: 4 bases; J trimming: 7 bases; junction bases outside the gene matches: 9. The CDR3 here is CASSYETSGSINTQYF. In DNA form, the CDR3 reads TGTGCCAGCAGCTACGAGACTAGCGGGAGTATAAATACGCAGTATTTT.

This chain connects TRBV7-9 to TRBJ2-7, with 9 positions matching TRBD2. The trim removed 3 bases at V and 6 bases at J, leaving 9 bases unmatched. The CDR3 has 15 amino acids. Germline lookup yields CDR1 SEHNR and CDR2 FQNEAQ (reference sequence). The CDR3 region has the DNA TGTGCCAGCAGCTTCCCCGGGACTAGCCCGATCGAGCAGTACTTC. Its translation is CASSFPGTSPIEQYF.

The chain couples TRBV5-1 to TRBJ2-3; D unresolved. This CDR3 has 12 amino acids. V dropped 3 bases and J dropped 4 bases, with 6 bases sitting between them. CDR1 and CDR2 (germline): SGHRS, YFSETQ. In nucleotides, the CDR3 is TGCGCCAGCAGCTCCCTCCCAGATACGCAGTATTTT. Translating gives CASSSLPDTQYF.

The gene calls are TRBV7-9 and TRBJ2-7, with 10 nucleotides matching TRBD1. The CDR3 length is 15 residues. After removal of 5 bases from V and 5 bases from J, the junction contained 9 bases not matched to a gene. CDR1 and CDR2 from the germline V gene are SEHNR and FQNEAQ (reference sequence). CDR3 in DNA: TGTGCCAGCAGCCAAGGAGGACAGGGGGTGCACGAGCAGTACTTC. It yields the protein CASSQGGQGVHEQYF.

This chain uses TRBV11-2 with TRBJ2-7, with 10 bases that match TRBD1. The CDR3 sequence is 14 residues long. V shed 4 bases and J 5 bases; nucleotides not matched to a gene: 5. Germline V gene data show CDR1 as SGHAT and CDR2 as FQNNGV. The CDR3 sequence is CASSSGQGGNEQYF. In nucleotides, the CDR3 is TGTGCCAGCAGCTCCGGACAGGGGGGCAACGAGCAGTACTTC.

The chain is built from TRBV5-4 and TRBJ2-7; 14 nucleotides align to TRBD2. This CDR3 has 16 amino acids. V lost 4 bases to trimming and J lost 4 bases; unmatched junction nucleotides: 7. Germline loops: CDR1 SGHNT, CDR2 YYREEE (reference sequence). CDR3 coding DNA: TGTGCCAGCAGCCCTGGGACTAGCGGGAGCTGGTACGAGCAGTACTTC. It translates to CASSPGTSGSWYEQYF.

The chain joins TRBV27 to TRBJ2-2; D is undetermined. Deletions cut 6 bases from V and 1 base from J, with 9 bases between. The CDR3 length is 14 residues. Germline V lookup: CDR1 MNHEY, CDR2 SMNVEV (reference sequence). CDR3 in DNA: TGTGCCAGCAGCCGGGTTCGGAACACCGGGGAGCTGTTTTTT. It specifies CASSRVRNTGELFF.

The CDR3 DNA sequence: TGTGCCAGCAGCTTAACGGCGGCGGCCTACGAGCAGTACTTC. Amino acid sequence: CASSLTAAAYEQYF. The rearrangement links TRBV11-3 to TRBJ2-7; D unresolved. Trimming shortened V by 2 bases and J by 2 bases, and 10 bases separated the two germline ends. The CDR3 is 14 residues long. CDR1 is SGHNT, CDR2 YENEEA, per germline.

V usage is TRBV30 and J usage is TRBJ2-7; 14 nucleotides align to TRBD2. Germline lookup yields CDR1 GTSNPN and CDR2 SVGIG (reference sequence). This CDR3 has 18 residues. The junction had 11 bases not matched to a gene; V was cut back by 2 bases and J by 2 bases. CDR3: CAWSRSLGLAGGTYEQYF. The CDR3 DNA reads TGTGCCTGGAGTCGATCCTTAGGACTAGCGGGAGGTACCTACGAGCAGTACTTC.

The gene calls are TRBV29-1 and TRBJ2-1; 7 bases line up with TRBD2. Germline CDR1 reads SQVTM; CDR2 reads ANQGSEA. This CDR3 contains 15 residues. With 0 bases clipped from V and 4 bases from J, the junction kept 6 bases outside the gene matches. The CDR3 region is CSVEEWLAEYNEQFF. The DNA of the CDR3 is TGCAGCGTTGAAGAGTGGCTAGCGGAGTACAATGAGCAGTTCTTC.

V usage is TRBV6-1 and J usage is TRBJ2-7, with D unclear. V shed 6 bases and J shed 7 bases, with 19 bases lying between them. This CDR3 contains 14 residues. CDR1 and CDR2 from the germline V gene are MNHNS and SASEGT. The CDR3 protein is CASRIATTNFEQYF. CDR3 in DNA: TGTGCCAGCAGGATTGCCACAACTAATTTTGAGCAGTACTTC.

This chain connects TRBV2 to TRBJ2-7; D call uncertain. V was pared by 7 bases and J by 2 bases, with 12 bases between. The CDR3 is 13 amino acids. Germline V gene lookup returns CDR1 SNHLY and CDR2 FYNNEI. In DNA, the CDR3 is TGTGCCAGCAAAAAGACACTCACCTACGAGCAGTACTTC. It yields the protein CASKKTLTYEQYF.

The genes are TRBV30 and TRBJ2-1; perhaps TRBD2 as D (5 bases). Trimming cost V 3 bases and J 0 bases, with 9 bases left between them. Germline V gene data show CDR1 as GTSNPN and CDR2 as SVGIG (reference sequence). The CDR3 covers 14 residues. The CDR3 region has the DNA TGTGCCTGGAGCGCCCGGGACTCCTACAATGAGCAGTTCTTC. Translating it yields CAWSARDSYNEQFF. Complete variable domain (other parts from reference TRBV30 and TRBJ2-1): SQTIHQWPATLVQPVGSPLSLECTVEGTSNPNLYWYRQAAGRGLQLLFYSVGIGQISSEVPQNLSASRPQDRQFILSSKKLLLSDSGFYLCAWSARDSYNEQFFGPGTRLTVL.

The chain uses TRBV2 and TRBJ2-3; D is perhaps TRBD1 (5 bases). The CDR3 covers 15 residues. In germline, CDR1 is SNHLY, CDR2 FYNNEI. V gave up 1 base and J gave up 5 bases, with 13 bases separating them. In DNA, the CDR3 is TGTGCCAGCAGTGAAGGGTTGGTGGGGCAAGATACGCAGTATTTT. Amino acids: CASSEGLVGQDTQYF.

CDR3 protein: CASSIAAGGGNEQFF. The CDR3 nucleotides read TGTGCCAGCAGTATAGCGGCGGGAGGGGGAAATGAGCAGTTCTTC. The rearrangement joins TRBV7-6 to TRBJ2-1, with 9 nucleotides matching TRBD2. The CDR3 runs 15 residues. The V gene's germline CDR1 is SGHVS and CDR2 FNYEAQ. The junction had 10 bases not matched to a gene; V was cut back by 6 bases and J by 7 bases.